These 25 T cell receptor beta chains originate from one sample sequenced in a study of blood T cell repertoires in COVID-19. The table came from immunoSEQ multiplex PCR; TCRdb's copy has only in-frame clones and leaves some out. The sample consists of nearly 35,000 clones, around 85% of them appearing once. What was sequenced was peripheral blood. All receptors derive from a human donor with acute or convalescent COVID-19. The donor label of this sample is uncertain.

The chain has TRBV25-1 and TRBJ1-2; no definite D call. The CDR3 is made up of 14 amino acids. CDR1 is MGHDK and CDR2 is SYGVNS in the germline V gene. V shed 5 bases and J shed 6 bases, with 16 bases lying between them. The DNA for the CDR3 is TGTGCCAGCAGTTGGGCGGGTGGAGTGAATGGCTACACCTTC. Encoded protein: CASSWAGGVNGYTF.

This clone was detected a few times. The V gene is TRBV19, the J gene TRBJ2-7, with unresolved D. This CDR3 region has 15 residues. Germline loops: CDR1 LNHDA, CDR2 SQIVND (reference sequence). V was clipped by 5 bases and J by 7 bases, with 21 bases between them. CDR3 nucleotides: TGTGCCAGTAGTTCTCGTCCGTTGGGCCCTCGGGAGCAGTACTTC. Protein: CASSSRPLGPREQYF.

The chain joins TRBV9 to TRBJ2-7; 14 nucleotides line up with TRBD2. This CDR3 has 17 amino acids. The ends lost 4 bases at V and 5 bases at J; junction bases unmatched: 11. Germline CDR1 SGDLS, CDR2 YYNGEE. CDR3 in amino acids: CASSPRLAGGRRDEQYF. The CDR3 DNA sequence: TGTGCCAGCAGCCCGCGACTAGCGGGGGGGCGTAGGGACGAGCAGTACTTC.

The V and J genes are TRBV6-5 and TRBJ1-5, with 7 positions matching TRBD1. V lost 4 bases and J lost 5; bases outside the gene matches: 11. The CDR3 consists of 16 residues. The V gene's germline CDR1 is MNHEY and CDR2 SVGAGI. CDR3 amino acids: CASSSIGTELHQPQHF. In DNA form, the CDR3 reads TGTGCCAGCAGTTCAATAGGGACAGAACTCCATCAGCCCCAGCATTTT.

The chain combines TRBV30 with TRBJ1-3; possible D gene TRBD1, 6 bases. V was pared by 3 bases and J by 0 bases, with 12 bases between. The CDR3 sequence is 15 residues long. Germline CDR1 is GTSNPN and CDR2 is SVGIG (reference sequence). For the CDR3, the DNA is TGTGCCTGGAGGGACAGCGGAATCTCTGGAAACACCATATATTTT. It translates to CAWRDSGISGNTIYF.

As DNA, the CDR3 is TGTGCCACCAGTGATACCGGGACAGGGAATCGTGACTACACCTTC. It translates to CATSDTGTGNRDYTF. J is TRBJ1-2 and V is TRBV24-1, with 9 bases aligning to TRBD1. The CDR3 covers 15 residues. Germline trimming cut 3 bases from V and 10 bases from J; bases unmatched to any gene: 11. CDR1 is KGHDR, CDR2 SFDVKD, per germline.

This rearrangement joins TRBV6-5 to TRBJ1-2, with D unresolved. The CDR3 contains 16 residues. V was pared by 4 bases and J by 4 bases, with 19 bases between. CDR1 MNHEY and CDR2 SVGAGI come from the germline V gene. In nucleotides, the CDR3 is TGTGCCAGCAGTTCCCCGCTCACCGGAGCGGGCTATGGCTACACCTTC. Translating gives CASSSPLTGAGYGYTF.

V and J are TRBV6-2 or TRBV6-3 and TRBJ1-2, with TRBD1 as a possible D gene (5 bases). Germline V gene sequence: CDR1 MNHEY, CDR2 SVGEGT. V dropped 0 bases and J dropped 3 bases, with 8 bases sitting between them. The CDR3 has 14 residues. As DNA, the CDR3 is TGTGCCAGCAGTTACTCGGGGGGGGACTATGGCTACACCTTC. The encoded protein is CASSYSGGDYGYTF.

This chain links TRBV6-6 with TRBJ2-3; 7 nucleotides match TRBD2. V trimming: 3 bases; J trimming: 8 bases; junction bases outside the gene matches: 11. This CDR3 is built from 15 residues. CDR1 and CDR2 from the germline V gene are MNHNY and SVGAGI (reference sequence). The CDR3 DNA reads TGTGCCAGCAGTTATCCCCAGAGGGAGGGCGCTACGCAGTATTTT. Protein: CASSYPQREGATQYF.

This chain links TRBV7-2 with TRBJ2-5; D not resolved. The CDR3 contains 16 residues. V lost 7 bases and J lost 5, with 23 bases in between. Germline assignment: CDR1 SGHTA and CDR2 FQGNSA. The CDR3 protein is CASTETTGASGETQYF. CDR3 coding DNA: TGTGCCAGCACCGAGACCACGGGTGCTAGTGGTGAGACCCAGTACTTC.

This rearrangement joins TRBV10-2 to TRBJ1-2; D is unclear. CDR3 length: 13 residues. V dropped 7 bases and J dropped 3 bases, with 12 bases sitting between them. CDR1 is WSHSY and CDR2 is SAAADI in the germline V gene. The CDR3 here is CASTSTTYYGYTF. CDR3 sequence (DNA): TGCGCCAGCACTTCGACAACTTACTATGGCTACACCTTC.

V and J are TRBV19 and TRBJ2-3; TRBD1 matches 7 bases. Germline V gene data show CDR1 as LNHDA and CDR2 as SQIVND (reference sequence). The CDR3 runs to 13 residues. V was clipped by 8 bases and J by 6 bases; unmatched bases: 8. Here the CDR3 reads CASSDRTRDTQYF. As DNA, the CDR3 is TGTGCCAGTTCGGACAGGACTCGGGATACGCAGTATTTT.

The genes are TRBV2 and TRBJ2-5; D gene unclear. The CDR3 has 14 amino acids. Per germline, CDR1 SNHLY and CDR2 FYNNEI. V was pared by 2 bases and J by 4 bases, with 11 bases between. This chain's CDR3 is CASSESTQSETQYF. The CDR3 coding sequence is TGTGCCAGCAGTGAATCCACACAATCAGAGACCCAGTACTTC.

This rearrangement joins TRBV5-4 to TRBJ2-7; TRBD2 matches at 7 bases. The germline V gene has CDR1 SGHNT and CDR2 YYREEE (reference sequence). The CDR3 has 15 residues. Trimming at V came to 0 bases and at J to 2 bases, leaving 5 bases not matched to a gene. The CDR3 DNA reads as TGTGCCAGCAGCTTGGCTGGCGGGGGACCCTACGAGCAGTACTTC. Translating it yields CASSLAGGGPYEQYF.

The J gene is TRBJ1-6, the V gene TRBV6-6, with D maybe TRBD1 (6 bases). The CDR3 extends over 15 amino acids. Trimming took 6 bases from V and 7 from J, leaving 16 bases between them. Germline V gives CDR1 MNHNY, CDR2 SVGAGI (reference sequence). Here the CDR3 DNA reads TGTGCCAGCAGATCCCCCCAGGGGCGAAATTCACCCCTCCACTTT. Its translation: CASRSPQGRNSPLHF.

The rearrangement links TRBV7-6 to TRBJ1-1, with 9 bases that match TRBD1. After removal of 5 bases from V and 2 bases from J, the junction contained 9 bases not matched to a gene. Germline-derived CDR1 and CDR2 are SGHVS and FNYEAQ. The CDR3 totals 16 residues. In nucleotides, the CDR3 is TGTGCCAGCAGCGGAGGACAGGGGACGGGTAACACTGAAGCTTTCTTT. Amino acids: CASSGGQGTGNTEAFF.

This chain links TRBV25-1 with TRBJ2-1; 9 bases fit TRBD1. Germline V CDR1 and CDR2: MGHDK, SYGVNS. The CDR3 runs 14 residues. J lost 4 bases, V lost 6 bases, and 4 bases had no gene match. The CDR3 DNA follows: TGTGCCAGCAGAGGGACAGGGACTTACAATGAGCAGTTCTTC. It yields the protein CASRGTGTYNEQFF.

This chain links TRBV5-1 with TRBJ1-6; weak D call: TRBD1 (6 bases). Per germline, CDR1 SGHRS and CDR2 YFSETQ. This CDR3 is built from 15 residues. The V and J ends lost 1 base and 8 bases respectively, with 13 bases between them. The CDR3 DNA reads TGCGCCAGCAGCTTGCTGGCAGGGGCCGATTCACCCCTCCACTTT. Translation: CASSLLAGADSPLHF.

The chain combines TRBV18 with TRBJ1-3; D remains unclear. Germline V gives CDR1 KGHSH, CDR2 LQKENI. CDR3 length equals 17 residues. V gave up 4 bases and J gave up 0 bases, with 16 bases separating them. The CDR3 loop is CASSRPRQAISGNTIYF. CDR3 bases: TGTGCCAGCTCACGACCAAGGCAGGCTATCTCTGGAAACACCATATATTTT.

V is TRBV10-2 and J is TRBJ2-5; tentatively, D is TRBD2 (5 bases). V was trimmed by 7 bases and J by 4 bases, leaving 7 bases between them. CDR1 is WSHSY, CDR2 SAAADI, per germline. This CDR3 is 11 amino acids long. The CDR3 sequence: CASTGGETQYF. The CDR3 DNA sequence: TGCGCCAGCACCGGAGGAGAGACCCAGTACTTC.

V is TRBV7-2 and J is TRBJ1-1, with TRBD1 matching 8 bases. The length of the CDR3 is 15 residues. The V and J ends lost 5 bases and 5 bases, in that order; junction bases with no gene match: 10. Looked up from germline, CDR1 is SGHTA and CDR2 is FQGNSA. The CDR3 region is CASSPRTGRRTEAFF. The CDR3 nucleotides are TGTGCCAGCAGCCCCCGGACAGGGCGAAGAACTGAAGCTTTCTTT.

The chain recombines TRBV4-2 with TRBJ1-6, with 8 bases matching TRBD1. Germline-derived CDR1 and CDR2 are LGHNA and YNFKEQ. The ends lost 3 bases at V and 11 bases at J; junction bases unmatched: 9. The CDR3 totals 15 residues. Here the CDR3 DNA reads TGTGCCAGCAGCCATCCCGGACAGGGCGCTCCACCCCTCCACTTT. It is translated as CASSHPGQGAPPLHF.

The chain has TRBV4-3 and TRBJ1-3, with a possible D match to TRBD1 (6 bases). Germline lookup yields CDR1 LGHNA and CDR2 YSLEER. V gave up 4 bases and J gave up 0 bases, with 13 bases separating them. The CDR3 extends over 16 amino acids. This CDR3 is CASSPGGRLSGNTIYF. CDR3 bases: TGCGCCAGCAGCCCTGGGGGCCGACTCTCTGGAAACACCATATATTTT.

The chain uses TRBV30 and TRBJ2-5; 8 nucleotides align to TRBD2. The germline V gene has CDR1 GTSNPN and CDR2 SVGIG (reference sequence). This CDR3 has 15 residues. Trimming removed 3 bases from V and 4 bases from J; junction bases left unmatched: 10. The CDR3: CAWRGAGDRRETQYF. The CDR3 DNA reads as TGTGCCTGGAGAGGAGCGGGGGACCGAAGAGAGACCCAGTACTTC.

This clone was detected only a few times. V is TRBV5-4 and J is TRBJ1-6; 7 nucleotides line up with TRBD1. V lost 2 bases to trimming and J lost 10 bases; unmatched junction nucleotides: 6. This CDR3 has 14 residues. The germline gives CDR1 SGHNT, CDR2 YYREEE (reference sequence). This CDR3 reads CASSLDRVESPLHF. DNA for the CDR3: TGTGCCAGCAGCTTAGACAGGGTCGAGTCACCCCTCCACTTT.